The clone carrying this T cell receptor beta chain came up many times. In the study's own analysis: Reference gene primer amplification gave nucleated cell count estimates. Method: immunoSEQ multiplex PCR; TCRdb's copy keeps in-frame clones and lacks some. V and J calls and clone size are as listed in that table; D and trimming were resolved from the DNA. In the table there are about 240,000 clones, 80% to 90% of which are singletons. This record comes from a study of blood T cell repertoires in COVID-19. Overall study: From the United States, Italy and Spain came samples of acute and convalescent COVID-19. PBMCs, B-cell-depleted T cells, or T cells provided the cDNA or gDNA that made up the material.

The CDR3 loop spans 17 amino acids. Germline values: CDR1 SGHNT, CDR2 YYREEE (reference sequence). Germline trimming cut 4 bases from V and 5 bases from J; bases unmatched to any gene: 18. Sequencing used peripheral blood. This TCR derives from a woman aged 70-85 years with acute or convalescent COVID-19. The chain recombines TRBV5-4 with TRBJ2-7; 7 nucleotides line up with TRBD1. CDR3 bases: TGTGCCAGCAGCAGTATTATTGTGGCAGGGGGTCACAACGAGCAGTACTTC. The encoded protein is CASSSIIVAGGHNEQYF.